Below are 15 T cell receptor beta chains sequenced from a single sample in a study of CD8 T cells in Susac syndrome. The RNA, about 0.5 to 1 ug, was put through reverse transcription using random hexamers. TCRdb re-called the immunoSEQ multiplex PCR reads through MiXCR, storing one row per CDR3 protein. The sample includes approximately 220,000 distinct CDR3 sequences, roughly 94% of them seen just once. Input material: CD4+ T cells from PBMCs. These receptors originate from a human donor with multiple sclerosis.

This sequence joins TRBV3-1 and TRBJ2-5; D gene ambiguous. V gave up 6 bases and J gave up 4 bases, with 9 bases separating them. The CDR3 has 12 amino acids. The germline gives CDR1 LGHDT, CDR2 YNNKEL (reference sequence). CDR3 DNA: TGTGCCAGCAGACGCGCCCGAGAGACCCAGTACTTC. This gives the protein CASRRARETQYF.

CDR3: CASTMGPASGYTF. CDR3 coding DNA: TGTGCCAGCACCATGGGCCCGGCGAGTGGCTACACCTTC. The J gene is TRBJ1-2, the V gene TRBV12-3 or TRBV12-4, with unresolved D. Trimming stripped 7 bases from V and 7 bases from J, with 16 bases between. The CDR3 consists of 13 residues.

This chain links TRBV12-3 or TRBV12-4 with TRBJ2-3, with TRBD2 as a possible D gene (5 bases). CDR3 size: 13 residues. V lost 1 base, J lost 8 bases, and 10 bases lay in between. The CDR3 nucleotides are TGTGCCAGCAGTTTAGATCATGCGGGTACGCAGTATTTT. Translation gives CASSLDHAGTQYF.

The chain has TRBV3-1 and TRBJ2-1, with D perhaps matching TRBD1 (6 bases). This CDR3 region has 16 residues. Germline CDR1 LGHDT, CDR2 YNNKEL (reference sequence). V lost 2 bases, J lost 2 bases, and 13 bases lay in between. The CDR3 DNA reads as TGTGCCAGCAGCCAACCCGGGACATTCCCCTACAATGAGCAGTTCTTC. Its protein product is CASSQPGTFPYNEQFF.

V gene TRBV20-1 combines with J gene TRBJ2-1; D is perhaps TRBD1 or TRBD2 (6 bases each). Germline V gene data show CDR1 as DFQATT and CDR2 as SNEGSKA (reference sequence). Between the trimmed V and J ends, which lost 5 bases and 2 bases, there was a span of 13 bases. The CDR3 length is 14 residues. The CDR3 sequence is CSADPRGAYNEQFF. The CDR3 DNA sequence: TGCAGTGCTGATCCTAGGGGGGCCTACAATGAGCAGTTCTTC.

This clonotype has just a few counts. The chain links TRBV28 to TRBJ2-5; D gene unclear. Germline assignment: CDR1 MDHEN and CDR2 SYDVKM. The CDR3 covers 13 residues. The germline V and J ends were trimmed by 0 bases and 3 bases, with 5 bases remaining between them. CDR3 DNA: TGTGCCAGCAGTTTATGGGGGAAAGAGACCCAGTACTTC. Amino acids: CASSLWGKETQYF. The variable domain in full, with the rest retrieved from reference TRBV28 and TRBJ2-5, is DVKVTQSSRYLVKRTGEKVFLECVQDMDHENMFWYRQDPGLGLRLIYFSYDVKMKEKGDIPEGYSVSREKKERFSLILESASTNQTSMYLCASSLWGKETQYFGPGTRLLVL.

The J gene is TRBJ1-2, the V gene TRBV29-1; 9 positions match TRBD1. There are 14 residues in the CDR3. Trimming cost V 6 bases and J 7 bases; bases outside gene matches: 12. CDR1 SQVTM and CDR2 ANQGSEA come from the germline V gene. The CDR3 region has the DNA TGCAGCGTGAGCCCGGGACAGGGTACCGCTGGCTACACCTTC. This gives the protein CSVSPGQGTAGYTF.

This CDR3 reads CASSQPGQGISPLHF. The CDR3 region has the DNA TGTGCCAGCAGTCAGCCCGGACAGGGGATCTCACCCCTCCACTTT. This sequence joins TRBV6-5 and TRBJ1-6, with 9 bases aligning to TRBD1. The germline CDR1 and CDR2 sequences are MNHEY and SVGAGI. Unmatched junction bases numbered 9, after V lost 5 bases and J lost 10 bases. There are 15 residues in the CDR3.

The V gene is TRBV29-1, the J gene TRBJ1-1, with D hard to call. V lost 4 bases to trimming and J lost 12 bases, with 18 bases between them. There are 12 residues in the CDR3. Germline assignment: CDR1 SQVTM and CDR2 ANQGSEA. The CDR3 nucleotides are TGCAGCGTTGCGGGCAGTTTTTCGTCGACTTTCTTT. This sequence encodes CSVAGSFSSTFF. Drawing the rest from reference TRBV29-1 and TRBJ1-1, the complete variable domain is SAVISQKPSRDICQRGTSLTIQCQVDSQVTMMFWYRQQPGQSLTLIATANQGSEATYESGFVIDKFPISRPNLTFSTLTVSNMSPEDSSIYLCSVAGSFSSTFFGQGTRLTVV.

CDR3 protein: CASSQGYFGTDTQYF. The CDR3 DNA reads as TGTGCCAGCAGCCAGGGGTACTTCGGCACAGATACGCAGTATTTT. The chain combines TRBV14 with TRBJ2-3; D is ambiguous. Trimming took 3 bases from V and 1 from J, leaving 11 bases between them. CDR3 size: 15 residues. Germline assignment: CDR1 SGHDN and CDR2 FVKESK. Filled out from reference TRBV14 and TRBJ2-3, the complete variable domain reads EAGVTQFPSHSVIEKGQTVTLRCDPISGHDNLYWYRRVMGKEIKFLLHFVKESKQDESGMPNNRFLAERTGGTYSTLKVQPAELEDSGVYFCASSQGYFGTDTQYFGPGTRLTVL.

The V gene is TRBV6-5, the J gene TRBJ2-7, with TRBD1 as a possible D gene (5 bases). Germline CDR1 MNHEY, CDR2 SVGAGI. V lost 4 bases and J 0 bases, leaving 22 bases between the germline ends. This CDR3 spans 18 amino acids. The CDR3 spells CASSSLRTPKPNSYEQYF. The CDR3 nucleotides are TGTGCCAGCAGTTCCCTACGGACACCCAAGCCCAACTCCTACGAGCAGTACTTC.

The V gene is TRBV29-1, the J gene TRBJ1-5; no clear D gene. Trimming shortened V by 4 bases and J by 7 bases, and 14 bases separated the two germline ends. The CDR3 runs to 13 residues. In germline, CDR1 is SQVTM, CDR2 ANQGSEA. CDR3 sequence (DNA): TGCAGCGTTGCTTGGGCAGATCAACAGCCCCAGCATTTT. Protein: CSVAWADQQPQHF.

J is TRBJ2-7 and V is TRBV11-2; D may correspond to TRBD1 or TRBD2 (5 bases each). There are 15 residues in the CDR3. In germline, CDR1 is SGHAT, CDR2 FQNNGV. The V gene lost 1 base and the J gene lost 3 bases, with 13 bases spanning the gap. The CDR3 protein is CASSLVGRAGYEQYF. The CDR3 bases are TGTGCCAGCAGCTTAGTGGGCAGGGCGGGCTACGAGCAGTACTTC.

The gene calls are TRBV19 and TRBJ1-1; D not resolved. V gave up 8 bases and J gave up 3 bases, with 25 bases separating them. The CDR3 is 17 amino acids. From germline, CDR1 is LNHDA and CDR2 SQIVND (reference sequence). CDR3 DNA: TGTGCCAGTTCACACCTGGGATTTCGCCGGGGAGACACTGAAGCTTTCTTT. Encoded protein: CASSHLGFRRGDTEAFF. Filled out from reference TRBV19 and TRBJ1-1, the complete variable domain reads DGGITQSPKYLFRKEGQNVTLSCEQNLNHDAMYWYRQDPGQGLRLIYYSQIVNDFQKGDIAEGYSVSREKKESFPLTVTSAQKNPTAFYLCASSHLGFRRGDTEAFFGQGTRLTVV.

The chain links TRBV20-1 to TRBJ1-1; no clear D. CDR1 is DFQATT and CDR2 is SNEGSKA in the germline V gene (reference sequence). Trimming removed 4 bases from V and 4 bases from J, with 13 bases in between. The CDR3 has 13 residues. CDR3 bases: TGCAGTGCTATATCTGCTCGTGCCACTGAAGCTTTCTTT. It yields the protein CSAISARATEAFF.